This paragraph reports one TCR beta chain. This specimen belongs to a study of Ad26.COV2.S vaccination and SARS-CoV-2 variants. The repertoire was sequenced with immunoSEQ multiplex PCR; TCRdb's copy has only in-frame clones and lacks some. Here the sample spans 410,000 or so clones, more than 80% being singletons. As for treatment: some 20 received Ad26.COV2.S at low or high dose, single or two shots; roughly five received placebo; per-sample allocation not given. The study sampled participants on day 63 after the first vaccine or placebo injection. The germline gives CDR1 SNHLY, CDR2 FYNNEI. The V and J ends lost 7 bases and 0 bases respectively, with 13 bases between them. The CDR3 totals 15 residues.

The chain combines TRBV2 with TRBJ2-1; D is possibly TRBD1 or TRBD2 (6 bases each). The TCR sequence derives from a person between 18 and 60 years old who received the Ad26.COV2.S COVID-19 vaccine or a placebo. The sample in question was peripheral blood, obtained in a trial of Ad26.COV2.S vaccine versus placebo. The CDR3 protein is CASTPGGGSYNEQFF. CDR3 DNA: TGTGCCAGCACCCCAGGAGGGGGCTCCTACAATGAGCAGTTCTTC.